The following is a TCR beta chain sequence with its context. Its antigen is undetermined. These data belong to a study of T cell responses to AZD1222 COVID-19 vaccine. Overall study findings and caveats: CD4 TCRs linked to vaccination spanned spike, dominating at 160-218 and 743-854. Receipt of two AZD1222 doses was followed by a rise in Spike-specific TCR breadth and depth. Mostly white British, mostly female donors; authors suggested clonal diversity may be underestimated. Baseline seropositivity characterized only a handful of AZD1222 recipients.

Sequenced by immunoSEQ multiplex PCR; TCRdb stores in-frame clones only, minus some. The data hold approximately 150,000 clones, with roughly 92% observed a single time. This receptor was obtained from an adult in good health. This material consisted of peripheral blood, taken on day 0 of AZD1222 vaccination.

The CDR3 DNA is TGTGCCAGCAAAAAGGGAGGGGGCAATCAGCCCCAGCATTTT. Translating it yields CASKKGGGNQPQHF. This sequence joins TRBV27 and TRBJ1-5, with a possible D match to TRBD1 (5 bases). The CDR3 extends over 14 amino acids. V was pared by 7 bases and J by 2 bases, with 12 bases between. Germline V lookup: CDR1 MNHEY, CDR2 SMNVEV (reference sequence).